Here is one T cell receptor (beta chain) with its context. This sample was taken from a study of blood T cell repertoires in COVID-19. The germline V gene encodes CDR1 SGHTA and CDR2 FQGNSA. The CDR3 is made up of 14 amino acids. Trimming took 7 bases from V and 0 from J, leaving 10 bases between them. TCRdb's copy holds only in-frame clones and misses some; the assay was immunoSEQ multiplex PCR. The sample yields fewer than 400,000 clones, 85% seen once. This TCR derives from a woman aged 18-30 years with acute or convalescent COVID-19. The sequenced sample consisted of peripheral blood. The chain has TRBV7-2 and TRBJ2-1; TRBD1 is a possible D gene (6 bases). CDR3 sequence: CASIDRSSYNEQFF. Here the CDR3 DNA reads TGTGCCAGCATCGACAGGAGCTCCTACAATGAGCAGTTCTTC.